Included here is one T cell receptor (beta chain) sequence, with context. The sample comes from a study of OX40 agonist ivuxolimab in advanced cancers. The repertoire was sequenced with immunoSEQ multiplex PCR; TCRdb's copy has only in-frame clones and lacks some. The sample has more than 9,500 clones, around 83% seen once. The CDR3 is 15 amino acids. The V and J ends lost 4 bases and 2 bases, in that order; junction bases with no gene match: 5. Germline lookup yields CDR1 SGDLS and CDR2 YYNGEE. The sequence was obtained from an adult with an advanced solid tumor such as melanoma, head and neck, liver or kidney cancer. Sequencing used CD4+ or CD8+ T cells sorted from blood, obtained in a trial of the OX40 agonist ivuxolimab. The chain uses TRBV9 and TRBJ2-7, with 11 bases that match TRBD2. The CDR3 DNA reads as TGTGCCAGCAGCCCAGGGACTAGCGGTGCCTACGAGCAGTACTTC. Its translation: CASSPGTSGAYEQYF.